This T cell receptor (beta chain) was observed in a study of siplizumab effects on memory and regulatory T cells. This clone was seen only once. V dropped 1 base and J dropped 8 bases, with 12 bases sitting between them. The length of the CDR3 is 14 residues. CDR1 and CDR2 (germline): SEHNR, FQNEAQ (reference sequence). TCRdb keeps only in-frame clones here, not all; method: immunoSEQ multiplex PCR. In the table there are 57,000 or so clones, roughly 93% of which are singletons. This sequence was found in a human donor in good health. The rearrangement links TRBV7-9 to TRBJ2-1; a possible D gene is TRBD2 (5 bases). The sequencing sample was made of CD8+ T cells sorted from blood. CDR3 sequence: CASSLGLGGDEQFF. In DNA form, the CDR3 reads TGTGCCAGCAGCTTAGGGCTAGGAGGCGATGAGCAGTTCTTC.